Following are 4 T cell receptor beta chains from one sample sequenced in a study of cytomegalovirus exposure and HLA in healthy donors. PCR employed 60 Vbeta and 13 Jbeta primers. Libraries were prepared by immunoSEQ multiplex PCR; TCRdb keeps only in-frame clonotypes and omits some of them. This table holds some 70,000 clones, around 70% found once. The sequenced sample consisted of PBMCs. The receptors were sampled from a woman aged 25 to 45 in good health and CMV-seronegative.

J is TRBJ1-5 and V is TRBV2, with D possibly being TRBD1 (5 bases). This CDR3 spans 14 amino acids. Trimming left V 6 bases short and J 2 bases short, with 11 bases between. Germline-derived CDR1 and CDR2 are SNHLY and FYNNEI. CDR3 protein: CASSRQSRNQPQHF. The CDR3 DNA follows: TGTGCCAGCAGCAGACAGAGCCGCAATCAGCCCCAGCATTTT.

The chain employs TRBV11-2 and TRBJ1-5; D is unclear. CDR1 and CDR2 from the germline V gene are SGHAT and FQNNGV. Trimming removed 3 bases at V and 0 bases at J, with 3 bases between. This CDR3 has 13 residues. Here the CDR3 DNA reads TGTGCCAGCAGCTTTCGTAGCAATCAGCCCCAGCATTTT. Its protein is CASSFRSNQPQHF.

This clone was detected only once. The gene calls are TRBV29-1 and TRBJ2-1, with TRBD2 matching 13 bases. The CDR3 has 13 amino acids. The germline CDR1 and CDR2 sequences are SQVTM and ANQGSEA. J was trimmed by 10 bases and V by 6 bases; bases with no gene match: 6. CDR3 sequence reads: CSVRTSGGGEQFF. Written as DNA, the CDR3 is TGCAGCGTGAGGACTAGCGGGGGCGGAGAGCAGTTCTTC.

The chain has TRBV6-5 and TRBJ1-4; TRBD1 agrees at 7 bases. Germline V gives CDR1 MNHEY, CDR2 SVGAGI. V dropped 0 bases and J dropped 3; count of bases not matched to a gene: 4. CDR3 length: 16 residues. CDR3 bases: TGTGCCAGCAGTTACTCGTCCAGGGGGGCTAATGAAAAACTGTTTTTT. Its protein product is CASSYSSRGANEKLFF.